Following are 24 T cell receptor beta chains from one sample sequenced in a study of blood T cell repertoires in COVID-19. Sequencing was performed with immunoSEQ multiplex PCR; in TCRdb, only in-frame clones are kept and a portion is missing. Of roughly 100,000 clones listed, over 65% are singletons. Input material: peripheral blood. All receptors derive from a human donor in a cohort sampled during active COVID-19.

The chain combines TRBV4-1 with TRBJ1-2, with 9 bases that match TRBD1. J was trimmed by 5 bases and V by 1 base; bases with no gene match: 2. Germline values: CDR1 MGHRA, CDR2 YSYEKL. The CDR3 is 14 residues long. This chain's CDR3 is CASSQVDRGYGYTF. CDR3 DNA: TGCGCCAGCAGCCAAGTGGACAGGGGATATGGCTACACCTTC.

The chain is built from TRBV20-1 and TRBJ1-6; D is perhaps TRBD1 (6 bases). This CDR3 comprises 11 residues. The V gene lost 3 bases and the J gene lost 14 bases, with 11 bases spanning the gap. CDR1 and CDR2 (germline): DFQATT, SNEGSKA (reference sequence). The CDR3 reads CSAREQGSLHF. In DNA, the CDR3 is TGCAGTGCTAGGGAACAGGGATCCCTCCACTTT.

V gene TRBV7-3 combines with J gene TRBJ2-6; TRBD1 agrees at 9 bases. CDR3 length: 20 amino acids. Germline V gives CDR1 SGHTA, CDR2 FQGTGA. V gave up 4 bases and J gave up 1 base; unmatched junction bases: 14. CDR3 protein: CASSSPPVGQGPSGANVLTF. The CDR3 DNA reads as TGTGCCAGCAGCTCCCCCCCTGTGGGACAGGGCCCATCTGGGGCCAACGTCCTGACTTTC.

This clone was observed a handful of times. The CDR3 region has the DNA TGTGCCAGCAGTTTCGGGGACTATGGCTACACCTTC. It codes for CASSFGDYGYTF. The V call is TRBV5-5, the J call TRBJ1-2; no firm D call. CDR1 and CDR2 from the germline V gene are SGHKS and YYEKEE (reference sequence). V was clipped by 5 bases and J by 3 bases, with 8 bases between them. The CDR3 is 12 residues long.

This clone was observed once. V gene TRBV5-1 combines with J gene TRBJ1-3; 7 nucleotides match TRBD1. Looked up from germline, CDR1 is SGHRS and CDR2 is YFSETQ. V gave up 3 bases and J gave up 7 bases; unmatched junction bases: 4. This CDR3 region has 13 residues. The CDR3 is CASSSSGQNTIYF. As DNA, the CDR3 is TGCGCCAGCAGCTCCTCGGGACAGAACACCATATATTTT.

Only one count was recorded for this clone. The gene calls are TRBV30 and TRBJ1-5; D is unresolved. Looked up from germline, CDR1 is GTSNPN and CDR2 is SVGIG (reference sequence). V shed 5 bases and J shed 3 bases, with 14 bases lying between them. The CDR3 is made up of 14 amino acids. The CDR3 DNA follows: TGTGCCTGGGCTGCTCCGGGATCCAATCAGCCCCAGCATTTT. This codes for CAWAAPGSNQPQHF.

The rearrangement links TRBV10-3 to TRBJ2-2, with 12 bases matching TRBD1. CDR1 ENHRY and CDR2 SYGVKD come from the germline V gene. V was clipped by 2 bases and J by 6 bases; unmatched bases: 4. The CDR3 is 16 amino acids. CDR3 protein: CAISEGGTGGPGELFF. CDR3 nucleotides: TGTGCCATCAGTGAGGGCGGGACAGGGGGCCCCGGGGAGCTGTTTTTT.

A single count supports this clone. The V gene is TRBV18, the J gene TRBJ1-2, with D unresolved. Germline CDR1 is KGHSH and CDR2 is LQKENI. This CDR3 spans 13 amino acids. V was clipped by 2 bases and J by 7 bases, with 11 bases between them. CDR3 in DNA: TGTGCCAGCTCACCATCCGGGATCGGTGGCTACACCTTC. Residues: CASSPSGIGGYTF.

This clone has just one count. This chain links TRBV10-2 with TRBJ2-1, with D possibly being TRBD2 (7 bases). Trimming removed 0 bases at V and 7 bases at J, with 19 bases between. CDR3 length: 17 residues. In germline, CDR1 is WSHSY, CDR2 SAAADI. The CDR3 DNA is TGCGCCAGCAGTGAGTCAGGAGGAGGGGGGGCCCGGAATGAGCAGTTCTTC. This encodes CASSESGGGGARNEQFF.

This clone was seen a few times. This rearrangement joins TRBV25-1 to TRBJ1-2; D remains ambiguous. The V end lost 4 bases, the J end lost 0 bases, and 12 bases lay between the germline ends. Germline V gene sequence: CDR1 MGHDK, CDR2 SYGVNS. The CDR3 covers 15 residues. CDR3 region: CASSGWVGANYGYTF. CDR3 bases: TGTGCCAGCAGTGGATGGGTAGGAGCTAACTATGGCTACACCTTC.

This sequence joins TRBV5-5 and TRBJ1-2; the match to TRBD1 covers 8 bases. The CDR3 consists of 16 residues. Germline assignment: CDR1 SGHKS and CDR2 YYEKEE (reference sequence). Trimming cost V 5 bases and J 4 bases; bases outside gene matches: 13. The CDR3 DNA reads as TGTGCCAGCAGAACGATCGGGACAGGCAGGGGCTATGGCTACACCTTC. As protein: CASRTIGTGRGYGYTF.

J is TRBJ2-4 and V is TRBV5-6; D is perhaps TRBD1 (6 bases). CDR3 length: 13 amino acids. Germline CDR1 SGHDT, CDR2 YYEEEE. V lost 7 bases and J lost 9, with 17 bases in between. DNA of the CDR3: TGTGCCAGCGGGAAAACAGGGAGCAGCATTCAGTACTTC. This gives the protein CASGKTGSSIQYF.

This clone was observed a handful of times. The rearrangement uses TRBV5-6 and TRBJ2-1; D might be TRBD1 (5 bases). V was clipped by 2 bases and J by 1 base, with 13 bases between them. The CDR3 is 16 residues long. Germline V CDR1 and CDR2: SGHDT, YYEEEE. CDR3 sequence (DNA): TGTGCCAGCAGCTTACTCAGGGTAGGATCCTACAATGAGCAGTTCTTC. This sequence encodes CASSLLRVGSYNEQFF. Full variable domain (missing parts from reference TRBV5-6 and TRBJ2-1): DAGVTQSPTHLIKTRGQQVTLRCSPKSGHDTVSWYQQALGQGPQFIFQYYEEEERQRGNFPDRFSGHQFPNYSSELNVNALLLGDSALYLCASSLLRVGSYNEQFFGPGTRLTVL.

The chain has TRBV29-1 and TRBJ2-3, with 10 bases that match TRBD2. The CDR3 contains 14 residues. V shed 4 bases, J shed 3 bases, and the junction held 4 bases outside the gene matches. Germline-derived CDR1 and CDR2 are SQVTM and ANQGSEA. CDR3 in DNA: TGCAGCGTTGGGGGGACTAGCGTAACAGATACGCAGTATTTT. Translating gives CSVGGTSVTDTQYF.

This rearrangement joins TRBV6-5 to TRBJ2-5, with 9 bases matching TRBD1. V gave up 6 bases and J gave up 1 base; unmatched junction bases: 6. The length of the CDR3 is 15 residues. Per germline, CDR1 MNHEY and CDR2 SVGAGI. The CDR3 reads CASRLTGGRQETQYF. Written as DNA, the CDR3 is TGTGCCAGCAGGTTAACAGGGGGCCGCCAAGAGACCCAGTACTTC.

The chain has TRBV7-9 and TRBJ1-4; 10 nucleotides agree with TRBD1. J lost 4 bases, V lost 6 bases, and 5 bases had no gene match. From germline, CDR1 is SEHNR and CDR2 FQNEAQ (reference sequence). This CDR3 is 15 amino acids long. CDR3 in amino acids: CASSPDRGGNEKLFF. The CDR3 coding sequence is TGTGCCAGCAGTCCGGACAGGGGGGGTAATGAAAAACTGTTTTTT.

The chain couples TRBV5-5 to TRBJ1-2; D unclear. Between the trimmed V and J ends, which lost 1 base and 2 bases, there was a span of 12 bases. This CDR3 has 15 amino acids. Germline assignment: CDR1 SGHKS and CDR2 YYEKEE (reference sequence). This CDR3 reads CASSLSVAQNYGYTF. In DNA form, the CDR3 reads TGTGCCAGCAGCTTGAGCGTAGCCCAAAACTATGGCTACACCTTC.

The chain employs TRBV7-2 and TRBJ2-4; a possible D gene is TRBD1 (6 bases). The CDR3 totals 17 residues. Germline CDR1 and CDR2: SGHTA and FQGNSA. V lost 1 base, J lost 7 bases, and 20 bases lay in between. This CDR3 is CASSLVQGRGRGNIQYF. The CDR3 region has the DNA TGTGCCAGCAGCTTAGTACAAGGCAGGGGTAGAGGGAACATTCAGTACTTC.

The chain recombines TRBV5-1 with TRBJ1-6, with TRBD1 matching 7 bases. Germline CDR1 and CDR2: SGHRS and YFSETQ. The CDR3 is made up of 15 amino acids. The V segment lost 4 bases and the J segment 5 bases; nucleotides outside the gene matches: 6. CDR3 region: CASSPGGQNNSPLHF. In DNA, the CDR3 is TGCGCCAGCAGCCCCGGGGGACAGAATAATTCACCCCTCCACTTT.

The chain has TRBV6-5 and TRBJ2-5; 10 bases map to TRBD1. J gave up 7 bases and V 2 bases, and 10 bases lay outside the gene matches. The CDR3 extends over 16 amino acids. Germline V gene lookup returns CDR1 MNHEY and CDR2 SVGAGI. The CDR3 DNA follows: TGTGCCAGCAGTTACCTCACAGGACAGGGGGTCGGGACCCAGTACTTC. Protein: CASSYLTGQGVGTQYF.

The rearrangement links TRBV9 to TRBJ2-5, with TRBD2 as a possible D gene (5 bases). The ends were cut back, 2 bases at V and 4 bases at J, with 12 bases in the middle. CDR3 size: 14 residues. Germline-derived CDR1 and CDR2 are SGDLS and YYNGEE. CDR3: CASSVAGGPETQYF. The CDR3 nucleotides are TGTGCCAGCAGCGTCGCTGGCGGGCCAGAGACCCAGTACTTC.

The genes are TRBV7-2 and TRBJ1-2, with TRBD1 matching 7 bases. The CDR3 consists of 15 residues. J lost 4 bases, V lost 1 base, and 6 bases had no gene match. CDR1 is SGHTA and CDR2 is FQGNSA in the germline V gene. CDR3 amino acids: CASSLGTGFTYGYTF. CDR3 in DNA: TGTGCCAGCAGCTTAGGGACAGGATTTACCTATGGCTACACCTTC. The variable domain in full, completed from reference TRBV7-2 and TRBJ1-2, reads GAGVSQSPSNKVTEKGKDVELRCDPISGHTALYWYRQSLGQGLEFLIYFQGNSAPDKSGLPSDRFSAERTGGSVSTLTIQRTQQEDSAVYLCASSLGTGFTYGYTFGSGTRLTVV.

The gene calls are TRBV5-4 and TRBJ1-2; 7 nucleotides align to TRBD1. V gave up 4 bases and J gave up 1 base; unmatched junction bases: 1. The CDR3 covers 13 residues. In germline, CDR1 is SGHNT, CDR2 YYREEE (reference sequence). CDR3: CASSRQGNYGYTF. CDR3 in DNA: TGTGCCAGCAGCAGACAGGGTAACTATGGCTACACCTTC.

The CDR3 is CASGAGGLGQFF. Written as DNA, the CDR3 is TGTGCCAGCGGAGCGGGGGGCCTGGGGCAGTTCTTC. The chain recombines TRBV12-3 or TRBV12-4 with TRBJ2-1, with TRBD2 matching over 9 bases. V was pared by 8 bases and J by 12 bases, with 8 bases of the junction left unmatched. The CDR3 totals 12 residues.